What follows describes a single T cell receptor (beta chain). The CDR3 covers 14 residues. The ends were cut back, 5 bases at V and 8 bases at J, with 18 bases in the middle. Germline CDR1 is MNHEY and CDR2 is SVGAGI. The data originate from a study of blood T cell repertoires in COVID-19. Study-wide context: Donors in the United States, Italy and Spain gave samples during acute or convalescent COVID-19.

Produced via immunoSEQ multiplex PCR; TCRdb's table is partial and in-frame only. This table has around 150,000 clones, 70% to 80% appearing once. This sequence originates from a woman older than 75 with active or convalescent COVID-19. The rearrangement links TRBV6-5 to TRBJ1-2, with TRBD1 as a possible D gene (6 bases). The sequencing input was peripheral blood. The CDR3 DNA is TGTGCCAGCAGTAACGCCGGGGGGGCGCAGGGCTACACCTTC. This translates into CASSNAGGAQGYTF.